This T cell receptor (beta chain) is from a study of ipilimumab plus nivolumab after autologous stem cell transplantation. Study details: Typical patient got 5 ipilimumab doses and about eight nivolumab doses (median).

Starting 14 to 28 days after autologous transplant, ipilimumab 1 mg/kg was given. The protocol was immunoSEQ multiplex PCR, while the TCRdb copy is restricted to in-frame clones and leaves out a portion. This table has 20,000 to 25,000 clones, around four fifths appearing once. Germline V gives CDR1 SEHNR, CDR2 FQNEAQ (reference sequence). V was cut by 2 bases and J by 4 bases, with 8 bases left in between. CDR3 size: 13 residues. Sample: PBMCs, taken in a trial of ipilimumab plus nivolumab as post-transplant consolidation. The chain has TRBV7-9 and TRBJ1-1; the D is unclear. The sequence was collected from a male donor with diffuse large B-cell lymphoma. This chain's CDR3 is CASSLQLGTEAFF. The DNA of the CDR3 is TGTGCCAGCAGCTTACAATTGGGCACTGAAGCTTTCTTT. Drawing the rest from reference TRBV7-9 and TRBJ1-1, the complete variable domain is DTGVSQNPRHKITKRGQNVTFRCDPISEHNRLYWYRQTLGQGPEFLTYFQNEAQLEKSRLLSDRFSAERPKGSFSTLEIQRTEQGDSAMYLCASSLQLGTEAFFGQGTRLTVV.